Only a few counts were recorded for the clone carrying this T cell receptor (beta chain). The source of the sample is a study of memory CD4+ T cells and cytomegalovirus serostatus. Per the original data handling: After removing out-of-frame reads, around 2.2 million distinct TCRbeta sequences remained. The repertoire was sequenced with immunoSEQ multiplex PCR; TCRdb's copy has only in-frame clones and lacks some. V and J calls and clone size are those listed in that table; D and trimming were worked out from the DNA. This table holds more than 45,000 clones, approximately 78% found once. In germline, CDR1 is ENHRY, CDR2 SYGVKD. Trimming stripped 0 bases from V and 5 bases from J, with 11 bases between. This CDR3 comprises 15 residues. Single viable CD3+CD4+CD8-CD45RO+ cells were sorted as the memory CD4+ T cells.

The sequence was collected from an adult in good health and CMV-seronegative. Sequencing was performed on memory CD4+ T cells from blood. The chain is built from TRBV10-3 and TRBJ1-5; TRBD1 is a possible D gene (5 bases). The CDR3 DNA reads as TGTGCCATCAGTGAGTCGGGGACTAATTATCAGCCCCAGCATTTT. Amino acids: CAISESGTNYQPQHF.